The 13 T cell receptor beta chains in this list originate from one sample, sequenced in a study of CD8+ T cells in alopecia areata. RNA was isolated and reverse transcribed to cDNA, the sequencing template. Repertoires were generated with immunoSEQ multiplex PCR, while TCRdb's copy carries only in-frame clones and drops some. The sample shows 90,000 to 120,000 clones, 50% to 60% of them seen only once. Specimen: NKG2D-low CD8+ T cells sorted from blood. These receptors originate from a human donor with alopecia areata.

CDR3 in amino acids: CASSLAGLEETQYF. In DNA form, the CDR3 reads TGTGCCAGCAGCTTAGCGGGTTTGGAAGAGACCCAGTACTTC. V usage is TRBV7-2 and J usage is TRBJ2-5; D ambiguous. The CDR3 covers 14 residues. The germline V gene has CDR1 SGHTA and CDR2 FQGNSA. Trimming removed 0 bases from V and 3 bases from J, with 8 bases in between.

Concerning this clone itself: The junction shows a germline mismatch at one end, possibly a read error. Here the CDR3 reads CASSSPGGEGNQPQHF. The DNA of the CDR3 is TGTGCCAGCAGCTCCCCTGGCGGGGAGGGCAACCAGCCCCAGCATTTT. This chain joins TRBV7-9 and TRBJ1-5, with D uncertain. There are 16 residues in the CDR3. Germline V lookup: CDR1 SEHNR, CDR2 FQNEAQ (reference sequence).

The CDR3, as DNA: TGTGCCACCAGCAGCGGGGTAGGGGAGACCCAGTACTTC. It specifies CATSSGVGETQYF. The chain employs TRBV15 and TRBJ2-5, with TRBD2 as a possible D gene (5 bases). From germline, CDR1 is LNHNV and CDR2 YYDKDF (reference sequence). This CDR3 region has 13 residues. Trimming stripped 3 bases from V and 5 bases from J, with 10 bases between.

In this sample, this clone turned up once. The chain combines TRBV2 with TRBJ2-5; D is unclear. V lost 6 bases and J lost 5, with 13 bases in between. The CDR3 sequence is 13 residues long. Germline V gives CDR1 SNHLY, CDR2 FYNNEI. CDR3 bases: TGTGCCAGCAGCCGCCGACCTCGGGAGACCCAGTACTTC. It codes for CASSRRPRETQYF. The full variable domain, completed using reference TRBV2 and TRBJ2-5, is EPEVTQTPSHQVTQMGQEVILRCVPISNHLYFYWYRQILGQKVEFLVSFYNNEISEKSEIFDDQFSVERPDGSNFTLKIRSTKLEDSAMYFCASSRRPRETQYFGPGTRLLVL.

This clone was recorded only once. The chain couples TRBV4-1 to TRBJ2-5, with D hard to call. The V gene's germline CDR1 is MGHRA and CDR2 YSYEKL. V was trimmed by 7 bases and J by 2 bases, leaving 8 bases between them. CDR3 length equals 12 residues. CDR3 region: CASNGGQETQYF. In DNA, the CDR3 is TGCGCCAGCAACGGCGGACAAGAGACCCAGTACTTC.

There are a few counts of this clone. The sample carries other DNA sequences with the same CDR3. The rearrangement uses TRBV19 and TRBJ2-7; D call uncertain. The CDR3 extends over 13 amino acids. V lost 5 bases and J lost 2, with 10 bases in between. CDR1 and CDR2 (germline): LNHDA, SQIVND (reference sequence). The CDR3 spells CASSPGRTYEQYF. CDR3 nucleotides: TGTGCCAGTAGTCCGGGTAGAACCTACGAGCAGTACTTC.

The V and J genes are TRBV6-5 and TRBJ1-5; D is perhaps TRBD1 (5 bases). The CDR3 contains 14 residues. Germline-derived CDR1 and CDR2 are MNHEY and SVGAGI. V lost 6 bases and J lost 5, with 14 bases in between. CDR3 nucleotide sequence: TGTGCCAGCAGGCCTGGGACCGGGGATCAGCCCCAGCATTTT. This codes for CASRPGTGDQPQHF.

This chain joins TRBV27 and TRBJ2-7; D ambiguous. The V and J ends lost 2 bases and 0 bases respectively, with 5 bases between them. CDR1 is MNHEY, CDR2 SMNVEV, per germline (reference sequence). The CDR3 covers 13 residues. This chain's CDR3 is CASSLTSSYEQYF. The CDR3 DNA reads as TGTGCCAGCAGTTTAACGAGCTCCTACGAGCAGTACTTC.

The chain joins TRBV15 to TRBJ2-3; D is possibly TRBD2 (6 bases). The germline V and J ends were trimmed by 0 bases and 2 bases, with 15 bases remaining between them. CDR1 LNHNV and CDR2 YYDKDF come from the germline V gene (reference sequence). The CDR3 length is 17 residues. The CDR3 nucleotides read TGTGCCACCAGCAGAGATCTTAGTAGCGGAATCACAGATACGCAGTATTTT. Translating it yields CATSRDLSSGITDTQYF.

This clone was picked up a small number of times. The V call is TRBV7-9, the J call TRBJ2-5; D might be TRBD1 (6 bases). V was clipped by 8 bases and J by 5 bases, with 12 bases between them. This CDR3 region has 12 residues. CDR1 SEHNR and CDR2 FQNEAQ come from the germline V gene (reference sequence). CDR3 sequence (DNA): TGTGCCAGCCGACAGGAACGTGAGACCCAGTACTTC. This translates into CASRQERETQYF.

This clone was detected only a few times. The V call is TRBV28, the J call TRBJ2-5; D is perhaps TRBD2 (6 bases). With 3 bases removed from V and 7 bases from J, the gap between germline ends came to 6 bases. This CDR3 region has 11 residues. CDR1 is MDHEN, CDR2 SYDVKM, per germline. CDR3 loop: CASSFGGTQYF. The CDR3 nucleotides are TGTGCCAGCAGTTTCGGGGGGACCCAGTACTTC.

This chain joins TRBV6-5 and TRBJ2-7; 8 positions agree with TRBD1. The J segment lost 8 bases and the V segment lost 2 bases, leaving 5 bases of the junction unmatched. Per germline, CDR1 MNHEY and CDR2 SVGAGI. This CDR3 region has 13 residues. The CDR3 DNA is TGTGCCAGCAGTTACCCGGACAGGGAGAAGCAGTACTTC. It yields the protein CASSYPDREKQYF.

The chain is built from TRBV5-1 and TRBJ2-3; D might be TRBD2 (6 bases). The V end lost 6 bases, the J end lost 4 bases, and 18 bases lay between the germline ends. Germline V gives CDR1 SGHRS, CDR2 YFSETQ. CDR3 length: 15 residues. CDR3 amino acids: CASTGLPGVADTQYF. Here the CDR3 DNA reads TGCGCCAGCACCGGACTACCCGGAGTGGCAGATACGCAGTATTTT.